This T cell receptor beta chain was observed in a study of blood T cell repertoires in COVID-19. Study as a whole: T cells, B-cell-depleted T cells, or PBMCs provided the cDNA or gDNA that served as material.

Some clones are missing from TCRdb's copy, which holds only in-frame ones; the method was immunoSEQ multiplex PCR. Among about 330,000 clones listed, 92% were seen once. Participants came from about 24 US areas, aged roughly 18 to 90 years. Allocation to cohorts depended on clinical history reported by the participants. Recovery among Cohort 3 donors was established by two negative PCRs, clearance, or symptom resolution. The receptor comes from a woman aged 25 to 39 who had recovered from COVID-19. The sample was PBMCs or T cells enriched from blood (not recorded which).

This CDR3 reads CASSLGEGATNEKLFF. In DNA form, the CDR3 reads TGTGCCAGCAGCCTAGGTGAGGGGGCAACTAATGAAAAACTGTTTTTT. The V and J genes are TRBV4-2 and TRBJ1-4; D may be TRBD1 (6 bases). V lost 4 bases and J lost 0, with 12 bases in between. Germline V gives CDR1 LGHNA, CDR2 YNFKEQ. This CDR3 is 16 amino acids long.